These T cell receptor beta chains were read from a single sample in a study of cytomegalovirus exposure and HLA in healthy donors. Profiling relied on immunoSEQ multiplex PCR, and the TCRdb table lists in-frame clones only, not all of them. The table has about 48,000 clones, about 88% seen once. The sequenced sample consisted of PBMCs. These receptor sequences come from a woman aged 25 to 39 in good health and CMV-seronegative. The CDR3 runs from the conserved cysteine through the conserved F or W. The D gene is left open where the match is weak. For some rows the clone size is stated as once, few or many, or as a class when expanded; others skip it.

abundance,j_gene,v_gene,d_gene,CDR3nt,CDR3aa
.,TRBJ1-1,TRBV7-9,.,TGTGCCAGCAGTGAGAGATCTTCGGGTACTGAAGCTTTCTTT,CASSERSSGTEAFF
.,TRBJ1-2,TRBV19,.,TGTGCCAGTAGTATATCGGGGGGATTCTATGGCTACACCTTC,CASSISGGFYGYTF
.,TRBJ2-7,TRBV15,TRBD2,TGTGCCACCAGCAGAGCCCCACCGGGGGGGTACGAGCAGTACTTC,CATSRAPPGGYEQYF
.,TRBJ1-1,TRBV5-6,TRBD1,TGTGCCAGCAGCCTAGGACAGGGGGCAGTAGTGCTGAACACTGAAGCTTTCTTT,CASSLGQGAVVLNTEAFF
.,TRBJ1-3,TRBV28,.,TGTGCCAGCATTACGGGGGGCGCAACTGGAAACACCATATATTTT,CASITGGATGNTIYF
once,TRBJ1-3,TRBV7-9,.,TGTGCCAGCAGCTTAGAGGGAGCCATGGGCACCATATATTTT,CASSLEGAMGTIYF
.,TRBJ2-6,TRBV28,.,TGTGCCAGCAGTTTTGGGAGGAGGGGCTCTGGGGCCAACGTCCTGACTTTC,CASSFGRRGSGANVLTF
once,TRBJ1-2,TRBV29-1,.,TGCAGCGTTGAAGACCGGCGGGGCTACACCTTC,CSVEDRRGYTF
.,TRBJ2-7,TRBV27,.,TGTGCCAGCAGTTCCCCCGTAAGGGGGAGGGACGAGCAGTACTTC,CASSSPVRGRDEQYF
.,TRBJ2-1,TRBV11-3,.,TGCGCCAGCAGCCAAGGGGTTAGCAGCTACAATGAGCAGTTCTTC,CASSQGVSSYNEQFF
.,TRBJ2-1,TRBV13,TRBD2,TGTGCCAGCAGGGCCACTAGCGGGAAGAACAATGAGCAGTTCTTC,CASRATSGKNNEQFF
.,TRBJ1-3,TRBV10-3,.,TGTGCCATCAGTGAGTCCCAGGGTTGGGGAAACACCATATATTTT,CAISESQGWGNTIYF
.,TRBJ2-1,TRBV5-1,TRBD2,TGCGCCAGCAGCTTGGGAGTTCTGGGAGCGGGAGCCCCAGCGGTCGAGCAGTTCTTC,CASSLGVLGAGAPAVEQFF
once,TRBJ2-1,TRBV7-2,TRBD2,TGTGCCAGCACCCCGGGAGGCGTTGAGCAGTTCTTC,CASTPGGVEQFF
.,TRBJ2-1,TRBV27,.,TGTGCCAGCAGTCTCTCGACAGGCCCTGAGCAGTTCTTC,CASSLSTGPEQFF
.,TRBJ2-1,TRBV13,TRBD2,TGTGCCAGCAGCGGCAGGCCGGGAGGGCTTCCCAGGGAGCAGTTCTTC,CASSGRPGGLPREQFF
.,TRBJ1-1,TRBV19,.,TGTGCCAGTAGTACATTGGAGGTTGGCACTGAAGCTTTCTTT,CASSTLEVGTEAFF
.,TRBJ2-2,TRBV19,.,TGTGCCAGTAGTCCGGGACTTTACACCGGGGAGCTGTTTTTT,CASSPGLYTGELFF
.,TRBJ1-4,TRBV5-1,.,TGCGCCAGCAGCTTGGAGGGGACAACTAATGAAAAACTGTTTTTT,CASSLEGTTNEKLFF
few,TRBJ1-1,TRBV29-1,TRBD1,TGCAGCGTCCGGACAGGGGGCGCCTCTGAAGCTTTCTTT,CSVRTGGASEAFF
.,TRBJ2-4,TRBV5-1,.,TGCGCCAGCAGCTTGCTGCAGGTTGGGTCCATTCAGTACTTC,CASSLLQVGSIQYF
.,TRBJ2-7,TRBV18,.,TGTGCCAGCTCACCTTGGGACTCGAACTACGAGCAGTACTTC,CASSPWDSNYEQYF
.,TRBJ2-3,TRBV4-2,TRBD2,TGTGCCAGCAGCCAAGAAAGCGGGACCACAGATACGCAGTATTTT,CASSQESGTTDTQYF
.,TRBJ2-3,TRBV29-1,.,TGCAGCGTTGTAAACACATACACAGATACGCAGTATTTT,CSVVNTYTDTQYF
few,TRBJ2-1,TRBV10-1,.,TGCGCCACCCAGCCCACCGGGAAGAGCTCCTACAATGAGCAGTTCTTC,CATQPTGKSSYNEQFF
.,TRBJ1-1,TRBV5-1,TRBD1,TGCGCCAGCAGCTTGGACAGGGGAGCATTGAGGAACACTGAAGCTTTCTTT,CASSLDRGALRNTEAFF
.,TRBJ2-1,TRBV4-1,TRBD2,TGCGCCAGCAGCCCCTTGATACTAGCGGAAAACAATGAGCAGTTCTTC,CASSPLILAENNEQFF
.,TRBJ2-7,TRBV6-6,TRBD2,TGTGCCAGCGGCTCGGGGGGCTACGAGCAGTACTTC,CASGSGGYEQYF
medium-sized,TRBJ1-2,TRBV5-1,TRBD1,TGCGCCAGCAGCTTGGATCAGGGGGCCCATGGCTACACCTTC,CASSLDQGAHGYTF
few,TRBJ2-5,TRBV28,.,TGTGCCAGCAGGCTGCTAGCAGGAACGGGGACCCAGTACTTC,CASRLLAGTGTQYF
.,TRBJ1-2,TRBV5-4,.,TGTGCCAGCAGCTTGGGTCTAATTAGCAGAAATAACTATGGCTACACCTTC,CASSLGLISRNNYGYTF
once,TRBJ2-4,TRBV5-6,.,TGTGCCAGCAGCTTAGGCAGGAAAAACATTCAGTACTTC,CASSLGRKNIQYF
.,TRBJ2-1,TRBV9,TRBD2,TGTGCCAGCAGCCACACCCCCGAGGGACTAGCATACAGTGAGCAGTTCTTC,CASSHTPEGLAYSEQFF
.,TRBJ1-2,TRBV6-5,TRBD1,TGTGCCAGCAGTTACTACAGGGGGAAGGGCGACTATGGCTACACCTTC,CASSYYRGKGDYGYTF
once,TRBJ1-2,TRBV11-2,.,TGTGCCAGCAGCCCGGGATTAACTTCCTATGGCTACACCTTC,CASSPGLTSYGYTF
.,TRBJ1-1,TRBV18,.,TGTGCCAGCTCACCTAACAGGGACACTGAAGCTTTCTTT,CASSPNRDTEAFF
.,TRBJ2-7,TRBV7-2,.,TGTGCCAGCAGCTACCGTAGTGGCGGCTCCTCCTACGAGCAGTACTTC,CASSYRSGGSSYEQYF
.,TRBJ2-3,TRBV20-1,.,TGCAGTGCTGAACTCGGGGATACGCAGTATTTT,CSAELGDTQYF
.,TRBJ2-3,TRBV10-3,TRBD2,TGTGCCACAGGAGCGGGACCGACCACAGATACGCAGTATTTT,CATGAGPTTDTQYF
few,TRBJ2-7,TRBV28,.,TGTGCCAGCAGTTTCCCCCGAGGGGGAACAGCCGACGAGCAGTACTTC,CASSFPRGGTADEQYF
.,TRBJ2-3,TRBV27,TRBD2,TGTGCCAGCAGTTGGACTAGCGGGTTCACAGATACGCAGTATTTT,CASSWTSGFTDTQYF
.,TRBJ1-3,TRBV30,.,TGTGCCTGGAGTACCGACAGTTATGCCGGAAACACCATATATTTT,CAWSTDSYAGNTIYF
.,TRBJ2-1,TRBV11-2,TRBD2,TGTGCCAGCAGCTTAGGCCTAGCGGGAGGGCGCAATGAGCAGTTCTTC,CASSLGLAGGRNEQFF
.,TRBJ2-3,TRBV9,.,TGTGCCAGCAGCGTAGCTGGGGGAGGTCCCCGTGGAGGAACAGATACGCAGTATTTT,CASSVAGGGPRGGTDTQYF
.,TRBJ2-1,TRBV27,.,TGTGCCAGCAGCTCACCCGCGGGTTGGAATGAGCAGTTCTTC,CASSSPAGWNEQFF